A selection of T cell receptor beta chains follows, all from one sample in a study of cytomegalovirus exposure and HLA in healthy donors. Profiling relied on immunoSEQ multiplex PCR, and the TCRdb table lists in-frame clones only, not all of them. The sample consists of roughly 290,000 clones, approximately 90% of them appearing once. The sample comprised PBMCs. These TCRs come from a woman younger than 30 in good health and CMV-seronegative. Each CDR3 is given with its conserved first and last residue. D genes are given only for firm matches. Clone size is not always given. Where it is, it says once, few, many or a class for expanded clones.

d_call	clone_size	j_call	v_call	cdr3_nt	cdr3_aa
-	-	TRBJ1-2	TRBV25-1	TGTGCCAGCAGTGATGAGCGGGGCTTATATGGCTACACCTTC	CASSDERGLYGYTF
-	once	TRBJ1-1	TRBV4-2	TGTGCCAGCACCCCCCCAACGGGGGTGGGGGGGACTGAAGCTTTCTTT	CASTPPTGVGGTEAFF
-	-	TRBJ1-1	TRBV11-2	TGTGCCAGCAGCTTAGGAGTCATCATGAACACTGAAGCTTTCTTT	CASSLGVIMNTEAFF
TRBD2	-	TRBJ2-2	TRBV4-1	TGCGCCAGCAGCCCCCACCGTAGCGGGGGGGCGGGGTTCACCGGGGAGCTGTTTTTT	CASSPHRSGGAGFTGELFF
-	-	TRBJ2-1	TRBV4-1	TGCGCCAGCAGCCTCGGGTCCTACAATGAGCAGTTCTTC	CASSLGSYNEQFF
-	-	TRBJ2-1	TRBV30	TGTGCCTGGAGGAGCGGTCCTTCGATTTACAATGAGCAGTTCTTC	CAWRSGPSIYNEQFF
TRBD1	-	TRBJ2-7	TRBV19	TGTGCCAGTAGTGTGAAGACAGGGAAAGTTTACGAGCAGTACTTC	CASSVKTGKVYEQYF
TRBD2	-	TRBJ2-7	TRBV19	TGTGCCAGTAGTAACTTACGGGGGGCAGTAGCGGGGCGACAATACGAGCAGTACTTC	CASSNLRGAVAGRQYEQYF
-	-	TRBJ2-1	TRBV6-5	TGTGCCAGCAGTTACTCGATGGCTAGCCCCCCGTTCGGGCAGTTCTTC	CASSYSMASPPFGQFF
TRBD1	-	TRBJ2-3	TRBV29-1	TGCAGCGTTGAGGGGACAGGGGGCTCAGATACGCAGTATTTT	CSVEGTGGSDTQYF
-	-	TRBJ1-2	TRBV5-4	TGTGCCAGCAGCCTCCACTCGGGGTTCTATGGCTACACCTTC	CASSLHSGFYGYTF
-	-	TRBJ2-1	TRBV7-9	TGTGCCAGCAGCTTAATTTTAGGGGGCTCCTACAATGAGCAGTTCTTC	CASSLILGGSYNEQFF
TRBD1	-	TRBJ1-2	TRBV7-3	TGTGCCAGCAGCTCGGGACAGAATCAGGGCTACACCTTC	CASSSGQNQGYTF
-	-	TRBJ2-1	TRBV11-3	TGTGCCAGCAGCGCCCGAACAGGGCCCTCCTACAATGAGCAGTTCTTC	CASSARTGPSYNEQFF
-	-	TRBJ2-5	TRBV5-1	TGCGCCAGCAGCTTGGGAGGGGGACCCCAAGAGACCCAGTACTTC	CASSLGGGPQETQYF
-	-	TRBJ2-3	TRBV6-5	TGTGCCAGCAGTAGACTTGGCACAGATACGCAGTATTTT	CASSRLGTDTQYF
TRBD1	-	TRBJ2-4	TRBV18	TGTGCCAGCTCACCGGGACAGGGGGACATTCAGTACTTC	CASSPGQGDIQYF
TRBD2	-	TRBJ2-7	TRBV4-2	TGTGCCAGCAGCCCCGGGGGAGGGCTAGCGGAAAGGAAGCAGTACTTC	CASSPGGGLAERKQYF
TRBD1	-	TRBJ2-7	TRBV5-4	TGTGCCAGCAGCTTGGTGGGGACAGTTAACGAGCAGTACTTC	CASSLVGTVNEQYF
-	once	TRBJ1-1	TRBV6-1	TGTGCCAGCGCCCAGGGTTCGAACACTGAAGCTTTCTTT	CASAQGSNTEAFF
-	-	TRBJ1-2	TRBV25-1	TGTGCCAGCAGTGACGGTGAAGATGGCTACACCTTC	CASSDGEDGYTF
-	-	TRBJ2-1	TRBV2	TGTGCCAGCAGGGAGGCTAAGTTCAATGAGCAGTTCTTC	CASREAKFNEQFF
TRBD1	-	TRBJ2-7	TRBV7-2	TGTGCCAGCAGCTTTAGGCAGGGGGCGCCCGAGCAGTACTTC	CASSFRQGAPEQYF
-	-	TRBJ2-1	TRBV7-3	TGTGCCAGCAGCTTATCCCTGACGGGGAATGAGCAGTTCTTC	CASSLSLTGNEQFF
TRBD1	-	TRBJ2-3	TRBV30	TGTGCCTGGAGAAGGGACAGGGGGCTTTTAGGTTTGGCAGATACGCAGTATTTT	CAWRRDRGLLGLADTQYF
-	once	TRBJ2-2	TRBV10-3	TGTGCCATCAGTCTCCGGACAGCCCTCGGTAATGACGGGGAGCTGTTTTTT	CAISLRTALGNDGELFF
-	-	TRBJ2-2	TRBV19	TGTGCCAGTAGTTCAGTCCAGGTTGACACCGGGGAGCTGTTTTTT	CASSSVQVDTGELFF
TRBD1	once	TRBJ1-6	TRBV6-5	TGTGCCAGCAGGGGGAATAGGGGGCTTCGTTCACCCCTCCACTTT	CASRGNRGLRSPLHF
TRBD1	-	TRBJ1-1	TRBV6-6	TGTGCCAGCAGTAGAGGACAGGGAATGAACACTGAAGCTTTCTTT	CASSRGQGMNTEAFF
TRBD1	-	TRBJ2-7	TRBV7-6	TGTGCCAGCAGCGCGGGGACAGGGACGTGGAACGAGCAGTACTTC	CASSAGTGTWNEQYF
TRBD1	-	TRBJ1-1	TRBV7-9	TGTGCCAGCAGCCCGCAGACAGGGGAGAAGTACACTGAAGCTTTCTTT	CASSPQTGEKYTEAFF
TRBD2	-	TRBJ2-7	TRBV14	TGTGCCAGCAGCGCGAGCGGGGGGCCCTTCTACGAGCAGTACTTC	CASSASGGPFYEQYF
TRBD2	-	TRBJ2-5	TRBV7-7	TGTGCCAGCAGTCGGATAATTAGCGGGGAACCCTACCAAGAGACCCAGTACTTC	CASSRIISGEPYQETQYF
TRBD1	few	TRBJ2-5	TRBV11-3	TGTGCCAGCAGCTTAGGGGCGACAGGGCCCCAAGAGACCCAGTACTTC	CASSLGATGPQETQYF
TRBD1	-	TRBJ2-7	TRBV25-1	TGTGCCACCTCCCCGATCCGACACGGGACAGGGATACCCTACGAGCAGTACTTC	CATSPIRHGTGIPYEQYF
TRBD1	-	TRBJ2-7	TRBV5-1	TGCGCCAGCAGCTTGGCAGGGGACAGGGCCCCCTACGAGCAGTACTTC	CASSLAGDRAPYEQYF
-	-	TRBJ2-1	TRBV11-2	TGTGCCAGCACCCTTGGGGGCCCCCAGTTCTTC	CASTLGGPQFF
-	-	TRBJ1-1	TRBV7-9	TGTTCCAGCAGCTTAGGAGATCAAGCTTTCTTT	CSSSLGDQAFF
TRBD1	-	TRBJ1-5	TRBV15	TGTGCCACCAGCAGTCCGGAGACAGGGGCTAATCAGCCCCAGCATTTT	CATSSPETGANQPQHF
-	few	TRBJ1-1	TRBV2	TGTGCCAGCAGAGGGGAGGCGGCTTTCTTT	CASRGEAAFF
-	-	TRBJ1-2	TRBV6-5	TGTGCCAGCAGTTACTCGTACAGGGAACATGGCTACACCTTC	CASSYSYREHGYTF
-	once	TRBJ1-1	TRBV19	TGTGCCAGTGAGGACCCTAACAGGGACACTGAAGCTTTCTTT	CASEDPNRDTEAFF
TRBD1	-	TRBJ1-4	TRBV4-1	TGCGCCAGCAGCCTAAACAGGGGTAATGAAGAACTGTTTTTT	CASSLNRGNEELFF
-	-	TRBJ1-6	TRBV5-1	TGCGCCAGCAGCTTGGCCGATTACGGGAATTCACCCCTCCACTTT	CASSLADYGNSPLHF
-	-	TRBJ2-5	TRBV5-6	TGTGCCAGCAGCTCCTCCTCGAGGACCCAGTACTTC	CASSSSSRTQYF
-	-	TRBJ2-7	TRBV2	TGTGCCGGGGGGGGCCCTGGCTCCTACGAGCAGTACTTC	CAGGGPGSYEQYF
-	-	TRBJ1-4	TRBV19	TGTGCCAGTAGGAGAGCGGGTGGTTCTAATGAAAAACTGTTTTTT	CASRRAGGSNEKLFF
TRBD2	few	TRBJ2-7	TRBV7-8	TGTGCCAGCAGCACCTACGGACTAGCAGGCTACGAGCAGTACTTC	CASSTYGLAGYEQYF
-	-	TRBJ2-1	TRBV7-9	TGTGCCAGCAGCTTAGGGTCCAGCCCAGGCCGGAATGAGCAGTTCTTC	CASSLGSSPGRNEQFF
-	-	TRBJ1-1	TRBV27	TGTGCCAGCAGTTCGGGGGGGAACACTGAAGCTTTCTTT	CASSSGGNTEAFF
TRBD1	-	TRBJ1-1	TRBV5-1	TGCGCCAGCAGCTTGGGCTTTGGGCAGGGGGGCTTGGGAGCTTTCTTT	CASSLGFGQGGLGAFF
TRBD1	-	TRBJ2-7	TRBV30	TGTGCCTGGAGTAAAGGGACAGGGCCTTACGAGCAGTACTTC	CAWSKGTGPYEQYF
-	-	TRBJ2-3	TRBV27	TGTGCCAGCAGTTTCCCTCGCACAGATACGCAGTATTTT	CASSFPRTDTQYF
-	-	TRBJ1-1	TRBV11-2	TGTGCCAGCAGCTTAACGGTGAACACTGAAGCTTTCTTT	CASSLTVNTEAFF
-	-	TRBJ1-1	TRBV7-9	TGTGCCAGCAGCGGGAGTAACACTGAAGCTTTCTTT	CASSGSNTEAFF
-	few	TRBJ2-2	TRBV10-1	TGCGCCAGCAGTGAGTCGAGGGGGGGGAGCACCGGGGAGCTGTTTTTT	CASSESRGGSTGELFF
TRBD1	-	TRBJ1-6	TRBV10-3	TGTGCCATCAGTGAGTCGGGGACAGGGATGAATTCACCCCTCCACTTT	CAISESGTGMNSPLHF
TRBD1	-	TRBJ2-5	TRBV11-3	TGTGCCAGCAGCCTCGGGACAGGCTCTCAAGAGACCCAGTACTTC	CASSLGTGSQETQYF
TRBD2	-	TRBJ2-3	TRBV9	TGTGCCAGCAGCACGACTAGCGGGGGGGCCCGGAGGCCAGATACGCAGTATTTT	CASSTTSGGARRPDTQYF
-	once	TRBJ2-7	TRBV5-4	TGTGCCAGCAGCTTGGGTCAGGCGATATTAGGCGAGCAGTACTTC	CASSLGQAILGEQYF